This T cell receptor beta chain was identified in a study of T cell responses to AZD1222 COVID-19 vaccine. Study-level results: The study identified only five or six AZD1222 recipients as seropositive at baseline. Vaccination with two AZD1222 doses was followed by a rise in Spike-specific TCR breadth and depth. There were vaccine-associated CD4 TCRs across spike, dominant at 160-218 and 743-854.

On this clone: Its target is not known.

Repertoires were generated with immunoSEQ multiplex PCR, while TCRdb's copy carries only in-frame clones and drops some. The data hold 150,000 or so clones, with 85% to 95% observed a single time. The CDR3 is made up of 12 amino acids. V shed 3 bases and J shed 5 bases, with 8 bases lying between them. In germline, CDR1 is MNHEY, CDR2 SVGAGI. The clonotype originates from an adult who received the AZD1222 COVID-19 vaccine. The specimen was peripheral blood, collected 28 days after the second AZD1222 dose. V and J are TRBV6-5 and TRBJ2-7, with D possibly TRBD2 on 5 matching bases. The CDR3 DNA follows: TGTGCCAGCAGTTATAAGGGAGACGAGCAGTACTTC. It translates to CASSYKGDEQYF.